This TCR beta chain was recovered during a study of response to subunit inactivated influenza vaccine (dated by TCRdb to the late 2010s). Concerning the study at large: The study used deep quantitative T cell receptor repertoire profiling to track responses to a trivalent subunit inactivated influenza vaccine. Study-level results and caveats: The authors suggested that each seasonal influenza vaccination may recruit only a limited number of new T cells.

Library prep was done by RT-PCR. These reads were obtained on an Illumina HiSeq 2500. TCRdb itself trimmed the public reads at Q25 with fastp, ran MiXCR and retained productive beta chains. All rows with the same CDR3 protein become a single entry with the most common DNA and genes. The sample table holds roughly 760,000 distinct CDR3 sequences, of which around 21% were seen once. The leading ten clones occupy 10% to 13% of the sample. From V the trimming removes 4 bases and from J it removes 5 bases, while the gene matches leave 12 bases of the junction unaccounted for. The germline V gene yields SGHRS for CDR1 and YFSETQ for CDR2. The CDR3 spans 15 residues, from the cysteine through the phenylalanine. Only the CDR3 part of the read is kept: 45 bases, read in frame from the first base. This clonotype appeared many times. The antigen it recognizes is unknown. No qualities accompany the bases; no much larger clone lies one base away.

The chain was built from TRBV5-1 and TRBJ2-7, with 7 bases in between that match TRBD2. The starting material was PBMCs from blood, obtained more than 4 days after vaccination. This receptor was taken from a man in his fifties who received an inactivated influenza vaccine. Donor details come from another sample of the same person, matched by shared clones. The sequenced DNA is TGCGCCAGCAGCCCGCCCCTGGCGGGAGTTGACGAGCAGTACTTC. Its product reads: CASSPPLAGVDEQYF.